The clone carrying this T cell receptor beta chain was observed at least ten times. TCRdb passed the RT-PCR reads through MiXCR, listing each CDR3 protein once. The profile covers hundreds of thousands of distinct CDR3 sequences, with 14% appearing a single time and 3.6% taken by the ten largest. From germline, CDR1 is MDHEN and CDR2 SYDVKM. V lost 5 bases to trimming and J lost 4 bases, with 9 bases between them. The CDR3 loop spans 13 amino acids. The source material was memory CD4+ T cells from blood. The clonotype was recovered from a female donor in good health, serving as a healthy control. The chain uses TRBV28 and TRBJ2-1; D remains unclear. Here the CDR3 reads CASSPPTYNEQFF. The CDR3 coding sequence is TGTGCCAGCAGTCCCCCGACATACAATGAGCAGTTCTTC.